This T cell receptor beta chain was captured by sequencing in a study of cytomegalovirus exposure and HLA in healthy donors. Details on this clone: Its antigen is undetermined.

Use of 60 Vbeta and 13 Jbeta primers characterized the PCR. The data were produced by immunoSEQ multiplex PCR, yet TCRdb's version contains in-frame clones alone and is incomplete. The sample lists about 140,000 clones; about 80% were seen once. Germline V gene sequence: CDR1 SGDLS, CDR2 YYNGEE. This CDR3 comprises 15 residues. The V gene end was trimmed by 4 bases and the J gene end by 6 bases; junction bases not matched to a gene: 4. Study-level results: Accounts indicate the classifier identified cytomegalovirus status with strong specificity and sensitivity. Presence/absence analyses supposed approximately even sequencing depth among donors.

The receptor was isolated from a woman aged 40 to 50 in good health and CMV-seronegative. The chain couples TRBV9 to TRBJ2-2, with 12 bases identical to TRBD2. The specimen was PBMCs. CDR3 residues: CASSRLAGGPGELFF. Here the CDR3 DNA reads TGTGCCAGCAGCCGCCTAGCGGGAGGGCCCGGGGAGCTGTTTTTT.